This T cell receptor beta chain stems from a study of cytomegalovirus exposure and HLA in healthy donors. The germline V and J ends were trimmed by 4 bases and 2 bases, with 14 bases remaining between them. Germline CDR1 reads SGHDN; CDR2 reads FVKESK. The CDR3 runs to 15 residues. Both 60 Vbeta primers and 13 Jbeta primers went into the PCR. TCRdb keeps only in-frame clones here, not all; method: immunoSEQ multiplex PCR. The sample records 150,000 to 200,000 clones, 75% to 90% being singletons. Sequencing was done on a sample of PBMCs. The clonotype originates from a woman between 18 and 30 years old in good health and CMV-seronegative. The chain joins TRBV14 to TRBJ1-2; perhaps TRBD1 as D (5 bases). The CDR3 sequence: CASSLAGRGNYGYTF. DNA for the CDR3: TGTGCCAGCAGCCTTGCCGGAAGGGGCAACTATGGCTACACCTTC.